The 22 T cell receptor beta chains reported below all come from one sample, sequenced in a study of T cell clonotyping in hematopoietic cell transplantation. This table comes from immunoSEQ multiplex PCR, and its TCRdb copy is limited to in-frame clones, with some not included. The data hold about 45,000 clones, with roughly 94% observed a single time. The sample consisted of peripheral blood mononuclear cells. These receptors all stem from a woman aged 50 to 60 in good health. Some clones in this sample may be carry-over from other donors' samples.

This clone has just one count. This sequence joins TRBV6-6 and TRBJ2-5; TRBD1 agrees at 11 bases. V was pared by 5 bases and J by 4 bases, with 9 bases of the junction left unmatched. Germline V gene lookup returns CDR1 MNHNY and CDR2 SVGAGI (reference sequence). The CDR3 runs to 16 residues. CDR3 nucleotide sequence: TGTGCCAGCAGTATCTCCTGGACAGGGGGCTCAGAGACCCAGTACTTC. It specifies CASSISWTGGSETQYF.

This clone was detected only a few times. The rearrangement links TRBV4-1 to TRBJ1-1, with D possibly matching TRBD1 (5 bases). Trimming cost V 4 bases and J 3 bases, with 12 bases left between them. This CDR3 is built from 14 residues. Germline V gene sequence: CDR1 MGHRA, CDR2 YSYEKL. The CDR3 is CASSLAWGDTEAFF. As DNA, the CDR3 is TGCGCCAGCAGCCTGGCTTGGGGGGACACTGAAGCTTTCTTT.

The genes are TRBV11-2 and TRBJ2-7; 9 nucleotides agree with TRBD1. This CDR3 contains 17 residues. Per the germline V gene, CDR1 is SGHAT and CDR2 is FQNNGV. The V gene end was trimmed by 0 bases and the J gene end by 5 bases; junction bases not matched to a gene: 11. As DNA, the CDR3 is TGTGCCAGCAGCTTAGATCGGGGACAGGGTGTAGTGAACGAGCAGTACTTC. It yields the protein CASSLDRGQGVVNEQYF.

The V gene is TRBV7-9, the J gene TRBJ1-1; no clear D gene. Trimming left V 5 bases short and J 4 bases short, with 8 bases between. CDR1 is SEHNR and CDR2 is FQNEAQ in the germline V gene (reference sequence). The CDR3 totals 12 residues. In DNA, the CDR3 is TGTGCCAGCAGCCCCGAGGGCACTGAAGCTTTCTTT. This codes for CASSPEGTEAFF.

CDR3 DNA sequence: TGTGCCAGCAGCGACACGTGGAGCAATCAGCCCCAGCATTTT. This codes for CASSDTWSNQPQHF. The V gene is TRBV9, the J gene TRBJ1-5; unclear D gene. The germline V gene encodes CDR1 SGDLS and CDR2 YYNGEE. CDR3 size: 14 residues. The germline V and J ends were trimmed by 3 bases and 1 base, with 8 bases remaining between them.

The rearrangement joins TRBV5-1 to TRBJ2-5; no firm D call. V lost 0 bases, J lost 2 bases, and 5 bases lay in between. Looked up from germline, CDR1 is SGHRS and CDR2 is YFSETQ. This CDR3 is 13 amino acids long. CDR3 residues: CASSLGQQETQYF. The CDR3 DNA reads TGCGCCAGCAGCTTGGGCCAGCAAGAGACCCAGTACTTC.

As DNA, the CDR3 is TGCGCCAGCAGCCAAGCTTGGGGTGGGACCGGGGAGCTGTTTTTT. Protein: CASSQAWGGTGELFF. V usage is TRBV4-1 and J usage is TRBJ2-2; D call uncertain. The length of the CDR3 is 15 residues. V was trimmed by 1 base and J by 5 bases, leaving 11 bases between them. Germline lookup yields CDR1 MGHRA and CDR2 YSYEKL.

This clone was recorded only once. The V gene is TRBV5-1, the J gene TRBJ2-3, with no clear D. CDR1 and CDR2 from the germline V gene are SGHRS and YFSETQ. Trimming removed 2 bases at V and 2 bases at J, with 9 bases between. CDR3 length: 14 amino acids. CDR3 coding DNA: TGCGCCAGCAGCTTCAGTCCTGACACAGATACGCAGTATTTT. Translation: CASSFSPDTDTQYF.

The chain couples TRBV6-5 to TRBJ2-4, with 7 nucleotides matching TRBD2. CDR3 length: 14 amino acids. The junction had 8 bases not matched to a gene; V was cut back by 6 bases and J by 6 bases. Looked up from germline, CDR1 is MNHEY and CDR2 is SVGAGI. This chain's CDR3 is CASSAGTMGNIQYF. In DNA form, the CDR3 reads TGTGCCAGCAGCGCCGGGACTATGGGAAACATTCAGTACTTC.

The chain combines TRBV6-1 with TRBJ1-6, with 7 bases lining up with TRBD1. The trim removed 1 base at V and 7 bases at J, leaving 7 bases unmatched. CDR3 length equals 16 residues. From germline, CDR1 is MNHNS and CDR2 SASEGT. CDR3 sequence (DNA): TGTGCCAGCAGTGAAGTCCCGGGACAGCACAATTCACCCCTCCACTTT. As protein: CASSEVPGQHNSPLHF.

The chain has TRBV11-3 and TRBJ1-4; 9 bases align to TRBD1. In germline, CDR1 is SGHNT, CDR2 YENEEA. The CDR3 consists of 14 residues. V lost 6 bases, J lost 5 bases, and 4 bases stayed unmatched. This CDR3 is CASSTGGENEKLFF. CDR3 bases: TGTGCCAGCAGTACAGGGGGCGAAAATGAAAAACTGTTTTTT.

The rearrangement uses TRBV14 and TRBJ2-3, with D hard to call. The V end was cut by 5 bases, the J end by 0 bases, with 12 bases between. The CDR3 spans 15 residues. The V gene's germline CDR1 is SGHDN and CDR2 FVKESK. DNA of the CDR3: TGTGCCAGCAGCGCAGTCCTCCTAAGCACAGATACGCAGTATTTT. As protein: CASSAVLLSTDTQYF.

The V and J genes are TRBV7-3 and TRBJ2-7, with D perhaps matching TRBD1 (6 bases). Germline assignment: CDR1 SGHTA and CDR2 FQGTGA. The CDR3 sequence is 15 residues long. Trimming took off 2 bases at V and 3 bases at J, with 14 bases between the two ends. DNA of the CDR3: TGTGCCAGCAGCTTACTCGGGACATCTGGCTACGAGCAGTACTTC. It specifies CASSLLGTSGYEQYF. Full variable domain (outside the CDR3, taken from reference TRBV7-3 and TRBJ2-7): GAGVSQTPSNKVTEKGKYVELRCDPISGHTALYWYRQSLGQGPEFLIYFQGTGAADDSGLPNDRFFAVRPEGSVSTLKIQRTERGDSAVYLCASSLLGTSGYEQYFGPGTRLTVT.

A single count supports this clone. In DNA form, the CDR3 reads TGTGCCAGCAGCGCCGGGTTTACCGGAAGCTACGAGCAGTACTTC. Amino acid sequence: CASSAGFTGSYEQYF. The V gene is TRBV9, the J gene TRBJ2-7; no clear D gene. The CDR3 is 15 residues long. Germline CDR1 is SGDLS and CDR2 is YYNGEE. V lost 3 bases to trimming and J lost 3 bases, with 16 bases between them.

This chain's CDR3 is CASSLWRLAINTGELFF. CDR3 bases: TGTGCCAGCAGCTTATGGAGACTAGCGATTAACACCGGGGAGCTGTTTTTT. J is TRBJ2-2 and V is TRBV7-2, with 8 bases aligning to TRBD2. Per germline, CDR1 SGHTA and CDR2 FQGNSA. J lost 2 bases, V lost 2 bases, and 7 bases had no gene match. The CDR3 runs to 17 residues.

The chain uses TRBV4-2 and TRBJ2-3; unclear D gene. This CDR3 contains 14 residues. V was shortened by 6 bases and J by 2 bases, with 12 bases between the two germline ends. Germline V gene lookup returns CDR1 LGHNA and CDR2 YNFKEQ. For the CDR3, the DNA is TGTGCCAGCAGTTATTCTGGGGACACAGATACGCAGTATTTT. Translated, it gives CASSYSGDTDTQYF.

This clone came up once. The chain combines TRBV6-5 with TRBJ1-1, with D perhaps matching TRBD1 (5 bases). The CDR3 sequence is 13 residues long. The germline V gene has CDR1 MNHEY and CDR2 SVGAGI. Trimming took 6 bases from V and 7 from J, leaving 15 bases between them. CDR3 region: CASRPRGRGEAFF. CDR3 nucleotide sequence: TGTGCCAGCAGGCCTAGGGGTAGGGGTGAAGCTTTCTTT.

The chain joins TRBV5-4 to TRBJ2-5; D remains ambiguous. Germline V gene sequence: CDR1 SGHNT, CDR2 YYREEE (reference sequence). Trimming shortened V by 0 bases and J by 1 base, and 7 bases separated the two germline ends. This CDR3 spans 14 amino acids. CDR3 residues: CASSLGSGQETQYF. CDR3 DNA sequence: TGTGCCAGCAGCTTGGGCTCAGGCCAAGAGACCCAGTACTTC.

This clone occurred once. The CDR3 region is CASSEVAGDFPGELFF. The CDR3 DNA reads as TGTGCCAGCAGTGAGGTAGCGGGGGACTTTCCCGGGGAGCTGTTTTTT. This chain uses TRBV6-1 with TRBJ2-2; 9 bases fit TRBD2. V gave up 3 bases and J gave up 6 bases; unmatched junction bases: 8. CDR1 is MNHNS and CDR2 is SASEGT in the germline V gene. The CDR3 is 16 residues long.

The chain combines TRBV10-3 with TRBJ2-7; D is perhaps TRBD2 (6 bases). V was cut by 4 bases and J by 5 bases, with 12 bases left in between. The CDR3 has 13 residues. Germline V gene data show CDR1 as ENHRY and CDR2 as SYGVKD. The CDR3 region is CAISGPGGHEQYF. DNA of the CDR3: TGTGCCATCAGTGGCCCAGGAGGGCACGAGCAGTACTTC.

V usage is TRBV10-2 and J usage is TRBJ2-1; maybe TRBD1 (6 bases). Germline loops: CDR1 WSHSY, CDR2 SAAADI. V was shortened by 3 bases and J by 5 bases, with 11 bases between the two germline ends. The CDR3 is made up of 14 amino acids. In DNA, the CDR3 is TGCGCCAGCAGTGACCGGGACATCCACAATGAGCAGTTCTTC. Its translation is CASSDRDIHNEQFF.

The gene calls are TRBV5-1 and TRBJ2-7; TRBD1 matches 7 bases. CDR1 and CDR2 from the germline V gene are SGHRS and YFSETQ. The CDR3 runs to 14 residues. J was trimmed by 6 bases and V by 2 bases; bases with no gene match: 8. CDR3 DNA: TGCGCCAGCAGCTTTGACAGGGAAGGAGGCGAGCAGTACTTC. It yields the protein CASSFDREGGEQYF.